Listed below are T cell receptor beta chains from one sample, sequenced in a study of blood T cell repertoires in COVID-19. The assay was immunoSEQ multiplex PCR, and TCRdb's table has in-frame clones only and misses some. Here the sample spans 160,000 or so clones, about 85% being singletons. The sample taken for sequencing was peripheral blood. The receptors stem from a woman aged 50 to 65 with COVID-19, enrolled during active disease. The CDR3 runs from the conserved cysteine through the conserved F or W. Fields, in order: clone size, V gene, D gene, J gene, CDR3 protein, CDR3 DNA. A D gene is named only where the DNA matches it firmly. The size of a clone is reported for some rows only, either as once, few or many, or as a class for expanded clones.

few,TRBV6-5,.,TRBJ1-1,CASSLQGNTEAFF,TGTGCCAGCAGTTTACAGGGGAACACTGAAGCTTTCTTT
.,TRBV15,.,TRBJ1-5,CATSRTVSNQPQHF,TGTGCCACCAGCAGGACAGTTAGCAATCAGCCCCAGCATTTT
.,TRBV2,TRBD1,TRBJ2-5,CASRGDSETQYF,TGTGCCAGCAGGGGGGACAGTGAGACCCAGTACTTC
.,TRBV3-1/TRBV3-2,TRBD1,TRBJ1-2,CASSPSGQDNYGYTF,TGTGCCAGCAGCCCTTCGGGACAGGACAACTATGGCTACACCTTC
.,TRBV30,.,TRBJ1-6,CAWSPGNSPLHF,TGTGCCTGGAGCCCGGGGAATTCACCCCTCCACTTT
.,TRBV11-2,.,TRBJ2-3,CASSLDSWGGGDTQYF,TGTGCCAGCAGCTTAGATTCTTGGGGGGGCGGAGATACGCAGTATTTT
.,TRBV18,.,TRBJ1-2,CASSRGLGGYTF,TGTGCCAGCTCCCGGGGGTTAGGTGGCTACACCTTC
once,TRBV7-9,TRBD2,TRBJ2-1,CASSLSIGTSGNEQFF,TGTGCCAGCAGCCTATCGATCGGGACTAGCGGGAATGAGCAGTTCTTC
.,TRBV19,.,TRBJ2-7,CASSILLGSYEQYF,TGTGCCAGTAGTATTCTTCTAGGCTCCTACGAGCAGTACTTC
.,TRBV7-2,TRBD2,TRBJ2-2,CASSSVAGGLTGELFF,TGTGCCAGCAGCTCCGTAGCGGGGGGGTTAACCGGGGAGCTGTTTTTT
.,TRBV4-3,.,TRBJ1-4,CASSEAGGGRGKLFF,TGCGCCAGCAGCGAAGCTGGGGGGGGACGCGGAAAACTGTTTTTT
.,TRBV9,TRBD2,TRBJ2-1,CASTELAGNYNEQFF,TGTGCCAGCACAGAACTAGCGGGGAACTACAATGAGCAGTTCTTC
.,TRBV7-3,TRBD2,TRBJ2-1,CASSLSLAGENEQFF,TGTGCCAGCAGCTTAAGTCTAGCGGGGGAGAATGAGCAGTTCTTC
.,TRBV10-3,.,TRBJ1-2,CAISEGGVYGYTF,TGTGCCATCAGTGAAGGAGGGGTCTATGGCTACACCTTC
.,TRBV28,TRBD2,TRBJ2-5,CASSLILAGGEVKETQYF,TGTGCCAGCAGTTTAATCCTAGCGGGGGGGGAAGTTAAAGAGACCCAGTACTTC
.,TRBV18,.,TRBJ1-2,CASSGDSGYGYTF,TGTGCCAGCTCAGGCGACAGTGGCTATGGCTACACCTTC
once,TRBV28,.,TRBJ1-3,CASSRQISGNTIYF,TGTGCCAGCAGCCGACAGATCTCTGGAAACACCATATATTTT
.,TRBV2,.,TRBJ2-1,CASNKPDRVNEQFF,TGTGCCAGCAACAAGCCCGACCGGGTGAATGAGCAGTTCTTC
.,TRBV4-1,.,TRBJ1-2,CASSRLGHRNYGYTF,TGCGCCAGCAGCCGCCTGGGACACCGTAACTATGGCTACACCTTC
.,TRBV3-1/TRBV3-2,TRBD1,TRBJ2-7,CASSQDRALGVVTGGRRETYEQYF,TGTGCCAGCAGCCAAGATCGGGCTCTGGGGGTTGTGACAGGGGGCCGCCGGGAGACCTACGAGCAGTACTTC
.,TRBV11-2,.,TRBJ1-2,CASSRDAGQGYTF,TGTGCCAGCAGCCGAGATGCAGGGCAAGGCTACACCTTC
.,TRBV24-1,.,TRBJ2-7,CATSDSRYSYEQYF,TGTGCCACCAGTGATTCACGCTACTCCTACGAGCAGTACTTC
.,TRBV19,TRBD2,TRBJ2-1,CASSLAGGPVEQFF,TGTGCCAGTAGTCTAGCGGGGGGGCCTGTTGAGCAGTTCTTC
.,TRBV6-5,TRBD1,TRBJ2-7,CASSTGQGVPYEQYF,TGTGCCAGCAGTACAGGACAGGGAGTCCCCTACGAGCAGTACTTC
.,TRBV7-9,.,TRBJ2-5,CASSLAPAAETQYF,TGTGCCAGCAGCTTAGCCCCCGCTGCGGAGACCCAGTACTTC
.,TRBV3-1/TRBV3-2,.,TRBJ2-7,CASSQVGLYEQYF,TGTGCCAGCAGCCAAGTGGGGCTCTACGAGCAGTACTTC
.,TRBV3-1/TRBV3-2,TRBD2,TRBJ2-7,CASSRLAGVAYEQYF,TGTGCCAGCAGCCGCCTAGCGGGGGTCGCCTACGAGCAGTACTTC
.,TRBV9,TRBD1,TRBJ1-1,CASSVDRGNMNTEAFF,TGTGCCAGCAGCGTAGACAGGGGCAACATGAACACTGAAGCTTTCTTT